This T cell receptor (beta chain) was retrieved from a study of cytomegalovirus exposure and HLA in healthy donors (dated by TCRdb to about 2017). In terms of the full investigation: An earlier analysis of 550 to 700 of the donors reported 250 to 300 Gb of sequence data and around 110 million unique TCR beta sequences from approximately 180 million T cells. Approximately 300 gigabases of sequencing data and roughly 81 million unique TCR sequences made up an early release that covered some 640 HLA-typed donors. The genetic ancestry cluster associated with self-reported Caucasian donors included approximately 85% of the 300 to 450 genotyped donors. The study aimed to test whether signatures of past pathogen exposure could be identified by cataloging public T cell receptors. The study used immunosequencing to profile the T cell repertoires of about 670 subjects and linked those repertoires to cytomegalovirus serostatus. In addition to the first cohort of approximately 670 subjects, a separate validation cohort of 120 different subjects was used. The study combined high-throughput TCR immunosequencing, statistical association of individual TCRs with disease status, and machine learning to predict cytomegalovirus infection status. In a later analysis, previously published TCR beta repertoires from 600 to 850 donors were re-analyzed and high-resolution HLA genotyping was added so that TCR occurrence patterns could be studied. Rather than using new phenotypic data, the later analysis identified candidate immune exposures from TCR beta sequences and from how often those sequences occurred across donors. An earlier analysis of 587 of the donors used high-throughput TCR beta sequencing to judge whether each TCR beta V gene segment behaved as functional or pseudogenic. Donor age, sex, ethnicity and CMV serostatus were collected together with the repertoire data. Genome-wide SNP genotypes for about 65% of the roughly 700 donors were used in a later genetic analysis, which treated that subset as a discovery cohort. All discovery cohort repertoires had been generated on a single sequencing platform. HLA typing included class I and class II loci at four-digit resolution. Typing coverage varied by locus: roughly 629-630 donors for A, B, C, DRB1 and DQB1; roughly 500 for DQA1; 606 for DPA1; 450 to 480 for DPB1. About five DR-DQ haplotypes were handled as single units for association and clustering because linkage in the cohort was strong. Across some 400 genotyped donors of the cohort, an average of about 220,000 unique TCR beta nucleotide sequences per donor were sequenced, and approximately 17% of those sequences were non-productive. Results and caveats for the whole study, not just this receptor: In an earlier analysis of around 600 of the donors, most TCR beta V segments appeared in productive rearrangements about 87% or about 30% of the time, broadly matching IMGT annotations. The only immune exposure information available for the cohort was CMV serostatus. Some IMGT-functional V segments, including TRBV6-2 and TRBV6-3, could not be distinguished by the 87-base-pair reads and were therefore excluded. In a later analysis, several top co-occurrence clusters were reported to appear linked to parvovirus B19, influenza, CMV and Epstein-Barr virus. In a later analysis, TCR association rates were found to vary across HLA loci, with the most associated TCRs seen for DRB1 alleles and the fewest for HLA-C alleles. Presence/absence analyses assumed roughly uniform sequencing depth across donors, an assumption that may not hold. In both the original and validation cohorts, the classifier was reported to diagnose cytomegalovirus status with high specificity and sensitivity. A further reported finding was that TCR beta sequences accurately predicted the HLA-A and HLA-B alleles for most subjects in the first cohort. When HLA alleles, especially DR and DQ, strongly co-occurred, TCR associations were difficult to assign to individual alleles. At a false discovery rate of 0.05, a later analysis linked 16,951 TCR beta sequences to specific HLA alleles. Correlated functional status among segregating V segments might be attributable to linkage disequilibrium, but an unknown experimental factor could not be ruled out. Most CMV-associated TCR beta chains appeared to be HLA-restricted in a later analysis, and the HLA associations seemed to be driven largely by CMV exposure. The cohort was sequenced for TCR beta chains only, and without alpha or paired-chain data the features that could be detected were limited. In a later analysis, HLA-associated TCR beta chains were found to be more clonally expanded and to have lower generation probabilities than equally common non-associated chains. Most TCR sequences were seen in very few donors, while some public TCRs were found in many individuals. A cluster of highly shared sequence variants was judged likely to be a technical artifact of the sequencing pipeline. The authors suggested that the approach could potentially be generalized to other disease states and immunological phenotypes. The study listed over 150 TCR beta chains as associated with cytomegalovirus. Three of the identified cytomegalovirus-associated TCR beta chains were confirmed in vitro to be specific for cytomegalovirus antigens. Because counts were too low, more than 15 rarely observed V segments, including chromosome 9 orphons, were left out of the earlier analysis of several hundred of the donors. Because some donors lacked HLA typing at each locus, the association tests relied only on the typed subset. A later genetic analysis reported fewer N-insertions in productive TCRs among donors in an Asian-associated ancestry cluster than the roughly 640-donor mean. V-gene and J-gene trimming of TCR beta chains was associated with a missense DCLRE1C variant in a later genetic analysis, and the association was replicated in an independent cohort.

Cut back by 5 bases and 10 bases, the V and J ends lie 16 bases apart. Counted from cysteine to phenylalanine, this CDR3 has 14 amino acids. CDR3 DNA is the only sequence kept; it has 42 bases, read in frame from the first base. According to the germline V gene, CDR1 reads SGHDT and CDR2 reads YYEEEE. The library was prepared using the immunoSEQ multiplex PCR assay. For the multiplex PCR, a mixture combining 60 forward primers for TCR Vbeta segments and 13 reverse primers for TCR Jbeta segments was used. The CDR3 region of rearranged TCR beta genes was amplified from genomic DNA by a multiplex PCR assay. On the Illumina HiSeq System, the amplified TCR beta libraries were sequenced as 87-base-pair reads. From the authors' description of their analysis: A later analysis tallied roughly 80 million unique TCR beta chains across the 610 or so repertoires, and approximately 12 million of those chains were shared by two or more donors. Raw reads were error-corrected and collapsed into unique sequences by a nearest-neighbor algorithm in which closely related sequences were merged to remove PCR and sequencing errors. To assign V, D and J gene segments, CDR3 sequences were aligned to IMGT reference sequences. For a sequence to be retained, a match of at least six nucleotides was required to both a V gene segment and a J gene segment. A rearrangement was called productive if the CDR3 had no stop codons and remained in frame with V and J, and every other rearrangement was called non-productive. Following IMGT convention, CDR3 was defined as the stretch from the second conserved V-encoded cysteine up to the conserved J-encoded phenylalanine. Sequences without an unambiguous match to a single V gene segment were excluded from the earlier analysis of about 600 of the donors. In an earlier analysis of 587 of the donors, V segments were called functional above 56.7% productive rearrangements and were called segregating when the between-donor standard deviation exceeded 5%. A statistical classification framework was built to diagnose cytomegalovirus status from the catalog of TCR beta chain sequences. In a later analysis, TCR nucleotide sequences were compared against IMGT/GENE-DB human TR gene sequences so that V and J genes could be assigned. In a later analysis, CDR3 sequences and most-parsimonious VDJ recombination scenarios were assigned using the TCRdist pipeline. In a later analysis, each TCR beta chain was defined by its CDR3 amino acid sequence together with its V-gene family, and reads without a unique V-gene family were excluded. To address suspected cross-contamination and a sequencing artifact, a later analysis removed a few hundred highly shared, low-generation-probability nucleotide sequences. For each public chain, a later analysis derived a clonal expansion index from normalized ranks of inferred template counts within each repertoire. A later analysis computed generation probabilities with a VDJ recombination model fitted to out-of-frame rearrangements, and checked the results against IGoR. In a later analysis, TCR-TCR, TCR-HLA and TCR-CMV co-occurrence was scored with hypergeometric tests, and a repertoire-size bias correction was applied to TCR pairs. In a later analysis, false discovery rates were estimated by permuting HLA or CMV assignments 20 times. In a later analysis, co-occurring TCRs were grouped with DBSCAN, and TCRdist sequence similarity was added when clustering was performed within HLA-allele-positive subsets. For co-occurrence clustering, repertoires with fewer than 30,000 or more than 120,000 public chains were excluded, along with several repertoires with anomalous nucleotide sharing. TCRdb obtained this table from immuneACCESS and retained in-frame rearrangements with V and J assigned. These tables miss some clones; where compared with another copy, unresolved V genes account for less than half of the shortfall, and the remainder is unexplained. The V and J calls and clone size come from that table; D and trimming were worked out from the DNA. This sample holds approximately 55,000 clones; around 81% were observed only once. The ten largest account for over 2% of the sample.

Points on this clone: The clone's antigen remains unknown. Base qualities are not provided; no much larger clone lies one nucleotide away.

In total, over 600 healthy bone marrow donors made up the cohort. At the time of sampling, all cohort members were nominally healthy, though unrecorded immune exposures were likely present. The donor tested CMV seropositive, placing the donor among the 289 seropositive members of the cohort. Each donor provided a peripheral blood sample, and peripheral blood mononuclear cells were used for TCR beta sequencing. Genomic DNA was extracted from the blood cell samples with the Qiagen DNeasy Blood Extraction Kit. The chain was built from TRBV5-6 and TRBJ1-6; the D gene remains uncertain. The source material was PBMCs. The origin of this receptor is a boy aged 5-17 years in good health and CMV-seropositive. The encoded CDR3 is CASRSTRENSPLHF. The nucleotides read TGTGCCAGCAGGTCCACCCGGGAAAACTCACCCCTCCACTTT.